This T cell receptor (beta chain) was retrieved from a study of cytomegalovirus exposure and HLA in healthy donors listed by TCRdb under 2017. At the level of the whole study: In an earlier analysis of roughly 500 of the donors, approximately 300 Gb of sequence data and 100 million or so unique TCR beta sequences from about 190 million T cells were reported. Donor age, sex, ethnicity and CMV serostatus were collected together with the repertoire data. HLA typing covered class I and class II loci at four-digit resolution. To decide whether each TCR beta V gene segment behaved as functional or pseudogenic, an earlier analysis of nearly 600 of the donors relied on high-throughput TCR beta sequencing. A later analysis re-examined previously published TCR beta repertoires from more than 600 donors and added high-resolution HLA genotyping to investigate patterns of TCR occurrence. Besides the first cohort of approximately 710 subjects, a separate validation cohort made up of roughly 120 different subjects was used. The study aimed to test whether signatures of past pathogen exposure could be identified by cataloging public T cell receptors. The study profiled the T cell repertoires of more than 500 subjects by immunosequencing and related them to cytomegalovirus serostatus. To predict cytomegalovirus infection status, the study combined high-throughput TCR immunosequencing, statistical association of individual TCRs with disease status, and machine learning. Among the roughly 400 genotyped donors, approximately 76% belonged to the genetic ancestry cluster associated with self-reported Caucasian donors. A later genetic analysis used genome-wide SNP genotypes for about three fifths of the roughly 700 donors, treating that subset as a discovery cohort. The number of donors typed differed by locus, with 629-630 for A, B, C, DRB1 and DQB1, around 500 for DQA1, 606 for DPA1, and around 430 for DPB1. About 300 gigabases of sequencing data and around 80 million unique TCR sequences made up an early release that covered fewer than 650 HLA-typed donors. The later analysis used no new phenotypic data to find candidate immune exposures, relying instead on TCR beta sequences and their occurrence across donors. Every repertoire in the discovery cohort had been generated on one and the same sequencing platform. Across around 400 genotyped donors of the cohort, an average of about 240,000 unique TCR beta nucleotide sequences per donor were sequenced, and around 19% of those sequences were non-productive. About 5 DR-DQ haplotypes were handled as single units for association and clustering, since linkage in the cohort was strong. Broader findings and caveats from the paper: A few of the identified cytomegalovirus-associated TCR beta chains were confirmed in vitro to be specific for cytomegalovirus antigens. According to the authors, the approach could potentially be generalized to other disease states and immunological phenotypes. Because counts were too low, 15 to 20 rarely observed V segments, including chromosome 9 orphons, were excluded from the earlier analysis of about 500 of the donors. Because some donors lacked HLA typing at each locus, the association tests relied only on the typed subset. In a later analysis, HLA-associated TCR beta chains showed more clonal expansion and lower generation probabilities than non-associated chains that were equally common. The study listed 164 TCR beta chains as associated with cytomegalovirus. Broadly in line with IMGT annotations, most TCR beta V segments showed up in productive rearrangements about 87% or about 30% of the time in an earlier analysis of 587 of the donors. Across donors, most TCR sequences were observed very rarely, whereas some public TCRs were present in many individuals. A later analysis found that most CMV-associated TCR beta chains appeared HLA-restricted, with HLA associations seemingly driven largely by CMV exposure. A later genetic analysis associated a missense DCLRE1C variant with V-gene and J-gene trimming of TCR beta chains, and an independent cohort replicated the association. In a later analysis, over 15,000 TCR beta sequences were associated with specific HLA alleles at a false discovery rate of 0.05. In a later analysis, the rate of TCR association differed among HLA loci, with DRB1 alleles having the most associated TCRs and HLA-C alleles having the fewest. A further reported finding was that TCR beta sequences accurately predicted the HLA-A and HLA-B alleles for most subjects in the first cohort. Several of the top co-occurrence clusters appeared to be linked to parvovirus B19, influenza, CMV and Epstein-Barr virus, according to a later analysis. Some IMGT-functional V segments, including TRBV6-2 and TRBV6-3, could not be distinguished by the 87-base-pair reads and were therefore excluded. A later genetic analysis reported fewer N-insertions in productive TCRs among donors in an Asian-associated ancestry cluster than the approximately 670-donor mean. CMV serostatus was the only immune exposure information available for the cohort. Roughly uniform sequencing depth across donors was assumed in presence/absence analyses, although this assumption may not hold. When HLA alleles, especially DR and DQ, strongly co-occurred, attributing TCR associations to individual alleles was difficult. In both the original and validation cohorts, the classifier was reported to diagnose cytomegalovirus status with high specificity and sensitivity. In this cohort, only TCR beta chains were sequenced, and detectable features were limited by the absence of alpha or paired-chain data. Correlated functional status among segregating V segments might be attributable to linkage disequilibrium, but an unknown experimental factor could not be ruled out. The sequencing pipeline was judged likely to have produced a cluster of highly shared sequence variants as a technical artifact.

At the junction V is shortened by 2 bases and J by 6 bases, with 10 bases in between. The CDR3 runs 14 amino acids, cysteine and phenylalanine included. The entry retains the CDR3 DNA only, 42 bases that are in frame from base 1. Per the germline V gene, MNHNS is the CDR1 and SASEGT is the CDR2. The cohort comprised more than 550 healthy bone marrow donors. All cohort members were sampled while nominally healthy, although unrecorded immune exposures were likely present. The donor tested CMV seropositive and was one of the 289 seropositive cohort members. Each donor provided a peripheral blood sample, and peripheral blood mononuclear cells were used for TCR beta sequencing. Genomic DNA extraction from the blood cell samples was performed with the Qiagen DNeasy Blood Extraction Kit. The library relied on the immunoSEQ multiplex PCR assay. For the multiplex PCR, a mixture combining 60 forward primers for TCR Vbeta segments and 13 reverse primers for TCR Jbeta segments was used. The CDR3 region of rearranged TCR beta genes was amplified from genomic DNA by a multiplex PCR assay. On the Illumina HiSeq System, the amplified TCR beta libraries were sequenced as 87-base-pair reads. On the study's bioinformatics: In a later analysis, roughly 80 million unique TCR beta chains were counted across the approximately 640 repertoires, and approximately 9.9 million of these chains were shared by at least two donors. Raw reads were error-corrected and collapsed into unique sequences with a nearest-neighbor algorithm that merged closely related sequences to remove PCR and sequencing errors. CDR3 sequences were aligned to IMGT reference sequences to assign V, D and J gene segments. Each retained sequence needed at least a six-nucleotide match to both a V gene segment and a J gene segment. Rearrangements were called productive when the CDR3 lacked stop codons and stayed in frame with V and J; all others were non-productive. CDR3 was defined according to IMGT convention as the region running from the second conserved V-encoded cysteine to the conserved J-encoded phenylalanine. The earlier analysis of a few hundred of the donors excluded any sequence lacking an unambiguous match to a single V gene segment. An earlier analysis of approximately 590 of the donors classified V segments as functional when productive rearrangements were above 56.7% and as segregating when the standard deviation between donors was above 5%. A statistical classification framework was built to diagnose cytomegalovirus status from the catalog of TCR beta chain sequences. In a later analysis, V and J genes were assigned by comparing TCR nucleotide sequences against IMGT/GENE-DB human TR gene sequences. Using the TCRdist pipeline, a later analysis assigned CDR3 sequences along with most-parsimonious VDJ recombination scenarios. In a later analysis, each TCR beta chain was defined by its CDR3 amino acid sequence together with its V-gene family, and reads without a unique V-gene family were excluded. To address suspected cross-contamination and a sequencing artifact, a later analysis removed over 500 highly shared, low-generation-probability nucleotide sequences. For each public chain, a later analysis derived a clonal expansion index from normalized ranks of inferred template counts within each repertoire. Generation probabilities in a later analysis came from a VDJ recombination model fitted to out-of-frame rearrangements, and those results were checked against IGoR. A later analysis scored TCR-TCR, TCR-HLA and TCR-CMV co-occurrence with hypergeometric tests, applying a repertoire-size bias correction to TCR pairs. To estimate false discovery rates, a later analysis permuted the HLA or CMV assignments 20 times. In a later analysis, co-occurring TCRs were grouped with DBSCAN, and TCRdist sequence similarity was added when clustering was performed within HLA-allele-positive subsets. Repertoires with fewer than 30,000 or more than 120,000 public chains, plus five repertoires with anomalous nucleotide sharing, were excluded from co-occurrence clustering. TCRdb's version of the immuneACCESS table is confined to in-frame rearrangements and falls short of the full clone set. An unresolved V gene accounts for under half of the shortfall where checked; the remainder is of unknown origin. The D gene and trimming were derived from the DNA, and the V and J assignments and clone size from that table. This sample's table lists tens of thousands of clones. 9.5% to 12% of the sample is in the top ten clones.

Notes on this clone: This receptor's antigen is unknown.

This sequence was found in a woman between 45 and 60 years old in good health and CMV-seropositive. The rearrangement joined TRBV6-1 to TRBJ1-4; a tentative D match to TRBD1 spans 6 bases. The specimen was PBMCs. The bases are TGTGCCAGCAGTGAATGGCCAGGGGATGAAAAACTGTTTTTT. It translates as CASSEWPGDEKLFF.